A single T cell receptor beta chain is shown here with its context. A read error may produce the germline difference seen at one junction end. This CDR3 region has 15 residues. The germline gives CDR1 SGHTA, CDR2 FQGNSA. This sample stems from a study of T cell repertoires in cytomegalovirus infection. TCRdb reprocessed the reads via MiXCR and lists one record per CDR3 protein. This sample has roughly 100,000 distinct CDR3 sequences; approximately 15% occur once, and the top ten carry 6.5% to 9.5%. This clonotype was sampled from a human donor in good health (CMV status not recorded). Some clones in this sample may be carry-over from other donors' samples. This chain connects TRBV7-2 to TRBJ1-3; D uncertain. Sequencing input: PBMCs. In DNA, the CDR3 is TGTGTCAGCAGCTTAGAAGTCCTCTCTGGAAACACCATATATTTT. It codes for CVSSLEVLSGNTIYF.